This TCR beta chain originates from a study of control samples from healthy donors and cancer patients. Germline V gene lookup returns CDR1 SEHNR and CDR2 FQNEAQ (reference sequence). Trimming took 3 bases from V and 2 from J, leaving 14 bases between them. The CDR3 runs to 16 residues. The data were produced by immunoSEQ multiplex PCR, yet TCRdb's version contains in-frame clones alone and is incomplete. The sample data list roughly 190,000 clones. Specimen: blood. The receptor's source is a woman in her twenties or thirties in good health. J is TRBJ1-3 and V is TRBV7-9; no clear D gene. The CDR3 nucleotides read TGTGCCAGCAGCTTTTACGTGGGTTTCACTGGAAACACCATATATTTT. Residues: CASSFYVGFTGNTIYF.